A selection of T cell receptor beta chains follows, all from one sample in a study of T cells in Graves' hyperthyroidism and ophthalmopathy. Each CDR3 protein gets one entry after TCRdb re-called the multiplex PCR reads with MiXCR. The sample shows approximately 380,000 distinct CDR3 sequences, around a sixth of them seen only once. The specimen sequenced was blood. The receptors originated from a man younger than 30 with Graves' ophthalmopathy. The CDR3 runs from the conserved cysteine through the conserved F or W. A D gene is named only where the DNA matches it firmly. Clone sizes are given selectively: once, few, many, or a class where the clone is expanded.

V: TRBV18; J: TRBJ1-2; D: .; size: few; CDR3: CASSPLTGLNYGYTF; DNA: TGTGCCAGCTCACCCCTAACAGGGCTCAACTATGGCTACACCTTC
V: TRBV5-1; J: TRBJ1-3; D: .; size: few; CDR3: CASRDMSSGNTIYF; DNA: TGCGCCAGCAGGGACATGAGCTCTGGAAACACCATATATTTT
V: TRBV20-1; J: TRBJ2-3; D: .; size: .; CDR3: CSARAGAHTDTQYF; DNA: TGCAGTGCTAGGGCGGGGGCACACACAGATACGCAGTACTTT
V: TRBV9; J: TRBJ1-2; D: .; size: many; CDR3: CASSIGTPGGYTF; DNA: TGTGCCAGCAGCATAGGGACACCGGGGGGCTACACCTTC
V: TRBV6-1; J: TRBJ1-5; D: .; size: many; CDR3: CASSDPRASASNQPQHF; DNA: TGTGCCAGCAGCGATCCCCGGGCCTCGGCGAGCAATCAGCCCCAGCATTTT
V: TRBV18; J: TRBJ1-1; D: TRBD1; size: .; CDR3: CASSPHGTGNTEAFF; DNA: TGTGCCAGCTCACCGCACGGGACAGGGAACACTGAAGCTTTCTTT
V: TRBV12-3/TRBV12-4; J: TRBJ2-5; D: .; size: many; CDR3: CASSPHQETQYF; DNA: TGTGCCAGCAGTCCTCACCAAGAGACCCAGTACTTC
V: TRBV15; J: TRBJ1-6; D: TRBD1; size: .; CDR3: CATSRDRFGTGGSLLNSPLHF; DNA: TGTGCCACCAGCAGAGATCGGTTTGGGACAGGGGGCTCTTTGTTGAATTCACCCCTCCACTTT
V: TRBV29-1; J: TRBJ1-1; D: TRBD1; size: many; CDR3: CSVTGDIGNTEAFF; DNA: TGCAGCGTGACAGGGGACATCGGAAACACTGAAGCTTTCTTT
V: TRBV6-1; J: TRBJ2-1; D: TRBD2; size: many; CDR3: CASNRGGPYNEQFF; DNA: TGTGCCAGCAACCGCGGGGGACCTTACAATGAGCAGTTCTTC
V: TRBV5-1; J: TRBJ2-3; D: .; size: .; CDR3: CASSSDQAAYGTDTQYF; DNA: TGCGCCAGCAGCTCGGACCAGGCGGCCTACGGCACAGATACGCAGTATTTT
V: TRBV28; J: TRBJ2-4; D: .; size: many; CDR3: CASRNGQGGKNIQYF; DNA: TGTGCCAGCAGGAACGGACAGGGAGGGAAAAACATTCAGTACTTC